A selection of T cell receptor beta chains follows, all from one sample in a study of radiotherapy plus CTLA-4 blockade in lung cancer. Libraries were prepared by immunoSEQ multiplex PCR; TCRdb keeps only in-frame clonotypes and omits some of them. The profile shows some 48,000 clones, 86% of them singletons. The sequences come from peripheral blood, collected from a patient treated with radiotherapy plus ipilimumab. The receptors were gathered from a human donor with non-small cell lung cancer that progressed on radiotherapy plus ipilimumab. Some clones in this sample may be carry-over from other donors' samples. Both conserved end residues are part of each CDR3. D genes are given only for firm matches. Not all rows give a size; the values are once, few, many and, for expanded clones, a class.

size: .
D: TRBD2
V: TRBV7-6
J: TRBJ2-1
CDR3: CASSRNSGRMGNEQFF
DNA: TGTGCCAGCAGCAGAAATAGCGGGAGGATGGGGAATGAGCAGTTCTTC

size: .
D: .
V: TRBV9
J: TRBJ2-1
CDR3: CASSVAILGSYNEQFF
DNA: TGTGCCAGCAGCGTAGCAATCCTAGGTTCCTACAATGAGCAGTTCTTC

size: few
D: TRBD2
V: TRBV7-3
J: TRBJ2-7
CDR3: CASSLTAGGVYEQYF
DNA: TGTGCCAGCAGCTTAACCGCGGGAGGAGTTTACGAGCAGTACTTC

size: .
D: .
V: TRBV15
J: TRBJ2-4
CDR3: CATSRDRNPGGNIQYF
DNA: TGTGCCACCAGCAGAGATAGGAACCCCGGGGGAAACATTCAGTACTTC

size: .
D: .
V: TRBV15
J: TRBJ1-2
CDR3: CATSRDRGSPHGYTF
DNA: TGTGCCACCAGCAGAGATAGAGGGAGCCCGCATGGCTACACCTTC

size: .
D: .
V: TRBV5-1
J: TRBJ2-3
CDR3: CASSRDSGSADTQYF
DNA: TGCGCCAGCAGCCGAGACTCGGGAAGTGCAGATACGCAGTATTTT

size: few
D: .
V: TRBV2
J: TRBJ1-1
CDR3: CAGSQGWVAEAFF
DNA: TGTGCCGGATCTCAGGGGTGGGTCGCTGAAGCTTTCTTT

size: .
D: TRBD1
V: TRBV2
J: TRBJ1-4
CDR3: CASIKADRVVNEKLFF
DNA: TGTGCCAGCATAAAAGCCGACAGGGTGGTTAATGAAAAACTGTTTTTT

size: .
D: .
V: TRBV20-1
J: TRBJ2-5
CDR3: CSAQRQETQYF
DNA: TGCAGTGCTCAGCGGCAAGAGACCCAGTACTTC

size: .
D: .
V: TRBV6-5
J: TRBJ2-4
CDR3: CASSYSAGEAKNIQYF
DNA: TGTGCCAGCAGTTACTCGGCAGGGGAAGCCAAAAACATTCAGTACTTC

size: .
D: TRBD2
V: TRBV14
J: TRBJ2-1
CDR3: CASSQEVWASGRPYNEQFF
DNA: TGTGCCAGCAGCCAAGAAGTTTGGGCTAGCGGGAGACCCTACAATGAGCAGTTCTTC

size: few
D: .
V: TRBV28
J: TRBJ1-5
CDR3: CASTSRGQPQHF
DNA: TGTGCCAGCACCTCTCGCGGTCAGCCCCAGCATTTT

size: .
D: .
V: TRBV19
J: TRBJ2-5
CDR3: CASSITGGGGETQYF
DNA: TGTGCCAGTAGTATTACAGGGGGCGGGGGGGAGACCCAGTACTTC

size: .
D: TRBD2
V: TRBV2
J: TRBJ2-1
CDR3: CASSGGTTQREFF
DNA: TGTGCCAGCAGTGGAGGGACTACGCAACGAGAGTTCTTC

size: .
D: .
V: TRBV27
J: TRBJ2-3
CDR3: CASSSSRGGRRDTQYF
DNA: TGTGCCAGCAGTTCCTCCCGCGGGGGCCGGAGGGATACGCAGTATTTT

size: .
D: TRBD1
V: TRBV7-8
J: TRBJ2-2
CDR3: CASSSGTGYTGELFF
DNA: TGTGCCAGCAGCTCAGGGACAGGGTACACCGGGGAGCTGTTTTTT

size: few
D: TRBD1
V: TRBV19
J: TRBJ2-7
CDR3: CAKAGQGRCEQYF
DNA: TGTGCCAAGGCGGGACAGGGCAGGTGCGAGCAGTACTTC

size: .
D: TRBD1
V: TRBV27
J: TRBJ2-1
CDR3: CASSSPGTGNSEQFF
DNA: TGTGCCAGCAGTTCCCCCGGGACAGGCAACAGTGAGCAGTTCTTC

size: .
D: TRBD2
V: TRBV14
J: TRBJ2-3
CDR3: CASSVGTTSTDTQYF
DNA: TGTGCCAGCAGCGTCGGGACTACTAGCACAGATACGCAGTATTTT

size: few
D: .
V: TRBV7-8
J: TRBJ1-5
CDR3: CASSLARVNQPQHF
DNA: TGTGCCAGCAGCTTAGCCAGGGTAAATCAGCCCCAGCATTTT

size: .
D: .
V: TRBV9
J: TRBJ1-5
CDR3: CASSVGALNQPQHF
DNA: TGTGCCAGCAGCGTAGGGGCTCTCAATCAGCCCCAGCATTTT

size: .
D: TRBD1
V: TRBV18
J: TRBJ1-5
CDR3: CASSPDRGDSNQPQHF
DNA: TGTGCCAGCTCACCAGACAGGGGAGATAGCAATCAGCCCCAGCATTTT

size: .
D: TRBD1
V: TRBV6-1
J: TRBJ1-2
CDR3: CASSEMTGGGYTF
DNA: TGTGCCAGCAGTGAAATGACAGGGGGAGGCTACACCTTC

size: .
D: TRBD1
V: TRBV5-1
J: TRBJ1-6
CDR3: CASTTGDSPLHF
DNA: TGCGCCAGCACGACAGGGGATTCACCCCTCCACTTT

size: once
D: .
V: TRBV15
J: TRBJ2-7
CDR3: CATSRGFVASSSYEQYF
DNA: TGTGCCACCAGCAGAGGGTTTGTAGCGAGTTCCTCCTACGAGCAGTACTTC

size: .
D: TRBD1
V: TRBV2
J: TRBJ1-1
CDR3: CASNRDRGYTEAFF
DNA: TGTGCCAGCAACCGGGACAGGGGGTACACTGAAGCTTTCTTT

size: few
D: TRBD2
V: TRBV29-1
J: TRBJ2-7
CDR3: CSPRTSGSYEQYF
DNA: TGCAGCCCGCGGACTAGCGGGAGCTACGAGCAGTACTTC

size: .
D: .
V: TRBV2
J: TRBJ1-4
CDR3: CATSALTTNEKLFF
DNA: TGTGCCACAAGCGCCTTAACGACTAATGAAAAACTGTTTTTT

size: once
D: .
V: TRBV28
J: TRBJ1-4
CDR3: CASKPGAANEKLFF
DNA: TGTGCCAGCAAACCAGGGGCGGCTAATGAAAAACTGTTTTTT

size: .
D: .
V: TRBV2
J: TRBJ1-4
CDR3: CASKGDFEKLFF
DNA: TGTGCCAGCAAGGGAGACTTTGAAAAACTGTTTTTT

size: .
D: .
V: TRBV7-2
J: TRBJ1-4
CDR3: CASSSRPVQGGKLFF
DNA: TGTGCCAGCAGCTCACGCCCAGTTCAAGGAGGAAAACTGTTTTTT

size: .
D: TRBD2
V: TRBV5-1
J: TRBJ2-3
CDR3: CASSKGLADSTDTQYF
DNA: TGCGCCAGCAGCAAAGGACTAGCGGACTCCACAGATACGCAGTATTTT

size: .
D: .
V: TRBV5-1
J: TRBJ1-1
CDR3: CASSLQMNTEAFF
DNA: TGCGCCAGCAGTCTACAGATGAACACTGAAGCTTTCTTT

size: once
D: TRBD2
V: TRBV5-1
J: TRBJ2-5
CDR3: CASSLYGGGPQETQYF
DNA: TGCGCCAGCAGCTTGTACGGCGGGGGTCCCCAAGAGACCCAGTACTTC

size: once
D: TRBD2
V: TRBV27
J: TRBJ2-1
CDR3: CASSLSRLAGYNEQFF
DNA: TGTGCCAGCAGTTTATCGAGACTAGCAGGTTACAATGAGCAGTTCTTC

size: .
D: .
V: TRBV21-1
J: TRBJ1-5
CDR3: CASSKGGSSPDRGPNSNQPQHF
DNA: TGTGCCAGCAGCAAAGGGGGTAGCTCGCCGGACAGGGGTCCCAATAGCAATCAGCCCCAGCATTTT

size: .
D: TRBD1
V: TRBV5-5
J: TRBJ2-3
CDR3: CASSLTGQGYTDTQYF
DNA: TGTGCCAGCAGCCTCACGGGACAGGGCTACACAGATACGCAGTATTTT

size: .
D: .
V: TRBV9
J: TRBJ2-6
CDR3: CASSVSGGANVLTF
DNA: TGTGCCAGCAGCGTAAGCGGTGGGGCCAACGTCCTGACTTTC

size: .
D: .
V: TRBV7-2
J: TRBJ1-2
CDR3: CASSFLQGGYTF
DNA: TGTGCCAGCAGCTTTCTTCAGGGTGGCTACACCTTC

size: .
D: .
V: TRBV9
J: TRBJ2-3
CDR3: CASSVALAGASTDTQYF
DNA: TGTGCCAGCAGCGTAGCTTTGGCGGGGGCTAGCACAGATACGCAGTATTTT

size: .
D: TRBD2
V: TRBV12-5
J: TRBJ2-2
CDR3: CASGRGLAVTGELFF
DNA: TGTGCTAGTGGGCGGGGACTAGCAGTAACCGGGGAGCTGTTTTTT